The clone carrying this T cell receptor (beta chain) was observed a few times. What it binds is unknown. A single record per CDR3 protein comes from TCRdb applying MiXCR to the reads. Here the sample spans about 140,000 distinct CDR3 sequences, 32% being singletons. This sample was taken from a study of T cell repertoires in cytomegalovirus infection. Looking at the study overall: Recently identified HLA-C-restricted CMV epitopes and well-studied HLA-B-restricted CMV epitopes were used by the study. Evidence of both CMV infection and a matching HLA type came from public TCR beta signatures.

The CDR3 extends over 13 amino acids. Germline lookup yields CDR1 LNHDA and CDR2 SQIVND (reference sequence). Trimming shortened V by 1 base and J by 8 bases, and 8 bases separated the two germline ends. Study conclusions and caveats: HLA-C-restricted CMV clonotypes gave the most frequent clonotype in two of eight donors.

Source: CD8+ T cells from cultured PBMCs, taken from culture after CMV antigen stimulation. This TCR was recovered from a human donor in good health (CMV status not recorded). Some clones in this sample may be carry-over from other donors' samples. This chain links TRBV19 with TRBJ2-2; D is ambiguous. The CDR3 here is CASSIVTRGELFF. Written as DNA, the CDR3 is TGTGCCAGTAGTATAGTTACACGGGGGGAGCTGTTTTTT.